Following are 10 T cell receptor beta chains from one sample sequenced in a study of shared clonotypes between healthy human individuals. The repertoire was sequenced with immunoSEQ multiplex PCR; TCRdb's copy has only in-frame clones and lacks some. The sample holds about 600,000 clones, 97% seen once. Sequencing was done on a sample of naive CD4+ T cells sorted from blood. Documented subset: CD45RA+ positively selected. These receptors were obtained from a woman in her 30s in good health.

V usage is TRBV7-2 and J usage is TRBJ2-1; 7 positions agree with TRBD2. The germline CDR1 and CDR2 sequences are SGHTA and FQGNSA. J gave up 9 bases and V 1 base, and 12 bases lay outside the gene matches. This CDR3 is 16 amino acids long. The CDR3 sequence is CASSLVLSGGASEQFF. CDR3 sequence (DNA): TGTGCCAGCAGCTTAGTCCTTTCGGGAGGCGCAAGTGAGCAGTTCTTC. Full variable domain (rest looked up from reference TRBV7-2 and TRBJ2-1): GAGVSQSPSNKVTEKGKDVELRCDPISGHTALYWYRQSLGQGLEFLIYFQGNSAPDKSGLPSDRFSAERTGGSVSTLTIQRTQQEDSAVYLCASSLVLSGGASEQFFGPGTRLTVL.

The chain couples TRBV5-1 to TRBJ2-7, with 8 bases matching TRBD1. Germline values: CDR1 SGHRS, CDR2 YFSETQ. CDR3 length: 15 residues. V was pared by 3 bases and J by 2 bases, with 7 bases of the junction left unmatched. The CDR3 DNA sequence: TGCGCCAGCAGCTCACAGGGGGAGCCTACCTACGAGCAGTACTTC. It specifies CASSSQGEPTYEQYF.

The V gene is TRBV25-1, the J gene TRBJ2-1; TRBD2 aligns across 14 bases. From germline, CDR1 is MGHDK and CDR2 SYGVNS. This CDR3 spans 17 amino acids. J was trimmed by 2 bases and V by 6 bases; bases with no gene match: 6. The CDR3 spells CASSPTSGRAPYNEQFF. The CDR3 DNA reads as TGTGCCAGCAGCCCGACTAGCGGGAGGGCCCCCTACAATGAGCAGTTCTTC. The entire variable domain, with the rest obtained from reference TRBV25-1 and TRBJ2-1, is as follows: EADIYQTPRYLVIGTGKKITLECSQTMGHDKMYWYQQDPGMELHLIHYSYGVNSTEKGDLSSESTVSRIRTEHFPLTLESARPSHTSQYLCASSPTSGRAPYNEQFFGPGTRLTVL.

The CDR3 DNA reads TGTGCCAGCAGTTTACCCGGAATTGACAATAATGAGCAGTTCTTC. Its protein product is CASSLPGIDNNEQFF. This chain joins TRBV28 and TRBJ2-1; no reliable D call. Germline V gene lookup returns CDR1 MDHEN and CDR2 SYDVKM. The CDR3 consists of 15 residues. The V end lost 2 bases, the J end lost 7 bases, and 15 bases lay between the germline ends.

The chain recombines TRBV9 with TRBJ2-1; perhaps TRBD1 as D (5 bases). Trimming took 2 bases from V and 7 from J, leaving 13 bases between them. The CDR3 is 14 amino acids. From germline, CDR1 is SGDLS and CDR2 YYNGEE. This CDR3 is CASSVAGISNEQFF. The CDR3 bases are TGTGCCAGCAGCGTGGCAGGGATTAGTAATGAGCAGTTCTTC.

DNA for the CDR3: TGTGCCAGCAGCGAAACAGGGGGCAACTATGGCTACACCTTC. Translating gives CASSETGGNYGYTF. This chain connects TRBV5-5 to TRBJ1-2, with 9 bases that match TRBD1. Looked up from germline, CDR1 is SGHKS and CDR2 is YYEKEE (reference sequence). After removal of 4 bases from V and 2 bases from J, the junction contained 3 bases not matched to a gene. The CDR3 loop spans 14 amino acids.

The chain couples TRBV2 to TRBJ2-7; TRBD2 aligns across 10 bases. V shed 2 bases and J 5 bases; nucleotides not matched to a gene: 6. This CDR3 has 15 amino acids. Germline-derived CDR1 and CDR2 are SNHLY and FYNNEI. The CDR3 DNA is TGTGCCAGCAGTGAACGGTCTAGCGGGAGCCACGAGCAGTACTTC. Its translation: CASSERSSGSHEQYF. Full variable domain (remainder filled in from reference TRBV2 and TRBJ2-7): EPEVTQTPSHQVTQMGQEVILRCVPISNHLYFYWYRQILGQKVEFLVSFYNNEISEKSEIFDDQFSVERPDGSNFTLKIRSTKLEDSAMYFCASSERSSGSHEQYFGPGTRLTVT.

The chain joins TRBV7-3 to TRBJ1-1, with D possibly being TRBD1 (5 bases). Germline V gene sequence: CDR1 SGHTA, CDR2 FQGTGA. The V end was cut by 2 bases, the J end by 1 base, with 11 bases between. The CDR3 spans 15 residues. The CDR3, as DNA: TGTGCCAGCAGCTTATCTGCCGGGGGGAACACTGAAGCTTTCTTT. Protein sequence: CASSLSAGGNTEAFF.

The J gene is TRBJ1-6, the V gene TRBV19, with D unresolved. Germline assignment: CDR1 LNHDA and CDR2 SQIVND (reference sequence). The CDR3 consists of 13 residues. The V and J ends lost 5 bases and 14 bases respectively, with 16 bases between them. DNA for the CDR3: TGTGCCAGTAGTGATAGGACGCCAATTACCCTCCACTTT. It translates to CASSDRTPITLHF.

A single count supports this clone. V is TRBV6-5 and J is TRBJ1-1, with a possible D match to TRBD1 (6 bases). CDR1 and CDR2 from the germline V gene are MNHEY and SVGAGI. CDR3 size: 14 residues. V was trimmed by 6 bases and J by 5 bases, leaving 16 bases between them. The CDR3 DNA reads TGTGCCAGCAGCCGCCACAGGGAGTGGACTGAAGCTTTCTTT. It is translated as CASSRHREWTEAFF.